This T cell receptor (beta chain) is from a study of blood T cell repertoires in COVID-19. Study-wide background: Researchers got acute and convalescent COVID-19 samples from the United States, Italy and Spain. The cDNA or gDNA used as material had been derived from T cells, B-cell-depleted T cells, or PBMCs.

V was pared by 5 bases and J by 6 bases, with 6 bases of the junction left unmatched. CDR1 and CDR2 (germline): SGHTA, FQGNSA. This CDR3 contains 13 residues. In the original analysis: Reference gene primer amplification yielded estimated nucleated cell counts. Sequencing used immunoSEQ multiplex PCR; TCRdb keeps in-frame clones, though not all of them. D and trimming come from the DNA, and the V and J calls and clone size come from that table. The sample lists 120,000 to 150,000 clones, about 84% seen once, with 10% to 15% in the top ten. J is TRBJ1-1 and V is TRBV7-2; 7 bases map to TRBD1. The receptor comes from a man in his 60s with active or convalescent COVID-19. The sample comprised peripheral blood. CDR3 amino acids: CASSEQTGSEAFF. For the CDR3, the DNA is TGTGCCAGCAGCGAGCAGACAGGGTCTGAAGCTTTCTTT.